This T cell receptor (beta chain) originates from a study of T cell repertoires in cytomegalovirus infection (dated by TCRdb to the late 2010s). About the study as a whole: Donor HLA type was relevant to the analysis, because carriage of CMV infection together with the matching HLA type was indicated by public TCR beta signatures. The investigation overall reported the following: Cumulative frequency of public TCR beta family members discriminated carriers of CMV infection plus the relevant HLA type in this cohort and an independent 352-donor cohort. The ex vivo response was dominated by HLA-C-restricted CMV-specific TCR beta clonotypes, which also provided the single most frequent clonotype in two of eight donors.

V is clipped by 7 bases and J by 1 base, and the sequence between their germline boundaries is 8 bases long. The CDR3 spans 12 residues, from the cysteine through the phenylalanine. Only CDR3 DNA remains: 36 bases, in frame from the first base. Based on the germline V gene (reference sequence), the CDR1 and CDR2 sequences are DFQATT and SNEGSKA. As for this clonotype: No cognate antigen has been identified for it. No much larger clone exists at a distance of one base, and base qualities are not known.

The reads were generated on an Illumina HiSeq 1500. In-frame beta chains were kept once TCRdb had trimmed the public reads at Q25 with fastp and called clones with MiXCR. Every entry covers one CDR3 protein and lists the most common genes and DNA from its rows. Here the sample has more than 150,000 distinct CDR3 sequences; roughly a quarter occur a single time. The top ten hold about a tenth of the sample. The chain uses TRBV20-1 and TRBJ2-1; too little of a D gene remains to name it. The sequencing sample was made of PBMCs. The clonotype comes from a human donor in good health (CMV status not recorded). Some clones in this sample may be carry-over from other donors' samples. The nucleotide sequence is TGCAGTGAAGGAAAATCCTACAATGAGCAGTTCTTC. Its translation reads: CSEGKSYNEQFF.